This T cell receptor (beta chain) was sequenced during a study of cytomegalovirus exposure and HLA in healthy donors. Study-wide points: In vitro assays verified that three CMV-associated chains recognized CMV antigens specifically.

Notes on this clone: The antigen remains undetermined.

PCR employed 60 Vbeta and 13 Jbeta primers. The method was immunoSEQ multiplex PCR; TCRdb's version includes in-frame clones alone and lacks a portion of them. The sample records roughly 180,000 clones, 80% to 90% being singletons. V gave up 0 bases and J gave up 3 bases, with 15 bases separating them. The germline CDR1 and CDR2 sequences are MGHRA and YSYEKL. This CDR3 contains 17 residues. The rearrangement joins TRBV4-1 to TRBJ1-5; the D gene is possibly TRBD1 (5 bases). The sequencing input was PBMCs. This TCR came from a woman between 18 and 29 years old in good health and CMV-seronegative. DNA of the CDR3: TGCGCCAGCAGCCAAGAGTTGGCTTCCGGACACAATCAGCCCCAGCATTTT. Translating it yields CASSQELASGHNQPQHF.